This T cell receptor beta chain stems from a study of cytomegalovirus exposure and HLA in healthy donors. Per germline, CDR1 SEHNR and CDR2 FQNEAQ (reference sequence). The CDR3 covers 15 residues. With 4 bases clipped from V and 8 bases from J, the junction kept 9 bases outside the gene matches. 60 Vbeta and 13 Jbeta primers were used in PCR. Generated by immunoSEQ multiplex PCR, the TCRdb table keeps only in-frame clones and is missing some. The table records under 200,000 clones, 60% to 80% of them present only once. The chain combines TRBV7-9 with TRBJ1-4; TRBD1 aligns across 8 bases. This TCR was sampled from a man aged 50 or older in good health and CMV-seropositive. The material sequenced was PBMCs. CDR3 sequence: CASSSHQGAGEKLFF. Written as DNA, the CDR3 is TGTGCCAGCAGCTCTCACCAGGGGGCAGGGGAAAAACTGTTTTTT. Filled out from reference TRBV7-9 and TRBJ1-4, the complete variable domain reads DTGVSQNPRHKITKRGQNVTFRCDPISEHNRLYWYRQTLGQGPEFLTYFQNEAQLEKSRLLSDRFSAERPKGSFSTLEIQRTEQGDSAMYLCASSSHQGAGEKLFFGSGTQLSVL.